The 20 T cell receptor beta chains reported below all come from one sample, sequenced in a study of identical twins (dated by TCRdb to 2016 to 2017). The library was produced with 5' RACE. TCRdb records Illumina HiSeq 2000 as the sequencer. The public reads were run again by TCRdb, first through fastp at Q25 and then through MiXCR, and only productive beta chains were kept. Here each entry gathers all rows of one CDR3 protein and keeps the most common genes and DNA. The sample has hundreds of thousands of distinct CDR3 sequences on record, about a fifth of them singletons. The ten largest clonotypes hold 0.48% of the sample. The data were also submitted as part of a second study, on yellow fever vaccine responses in identical twins.

Material for sequencing was CD4+ T cells sorted from blood. Receptors originate from a woman aged 18-29 years in good health.

This clonotype turned up a few times. V is TRBV12-3 or TRBV12-4 and J is TRBJ2-4; TRBD1 aligns across 8 bases. V was pared by 2 bases and J by 1 base, with 1 base of the junction left unmatched. The CDR3 loop spans 15 amino acids. The CDR3 region is CASSLRDRAKNIQYF. The DNA for the CDR3 is TGTGCCAGCAGTTTAAGGGACAGGGCCAAAAACATTCAGTACTTC.

This clonotype was counted a few times. The CDR3 nucleotides are TGTGCCAGTAGTATAGGGAGCGGGAGCGTCACCTACGAGCAGTACTTC. This sequence encodes CASSIGSGSVTYEQYF. J is TRBJ2-7 and V is TRBV19; 8 bases line up with TRBD2. V dropped 1 base and J dropped 2; count of bases not matched to a gene: 7. This CDR3 comprises 16 residues. CDR1 is LNHDA, CDR2 SQIVND, per germline (reference sequence).

This clonotype was observed a handful of times. This rearrangement joins TRBV16 to TRBJ2-3; D gene ambiguous. Germline CDR1 and CDR2: KGHSY and FQNENV. The length of the CDR3 is 14 residues. V was trimmed by 3 bases and J by 4 bases, leaving 11 bases between them. The CDR3 DNA follows: TGTGCCAGCAGCCAGACCTTATGGGCAGATACGCAGTATTTT. Encoded protein: CASSQTLWADTQYF.

The J gene is TRBJ1-2, the V gene TRBV5-1; maybe TRBD1 (5 bases). Germline lookup yields CDR1 SGHRS and CDR2 YFSETQ. The CDR3 covers 16 residues. The V and J ends lost 4 bases and 0 bases respectively, with 16 bases between them. The CDR3 region has the DNA TGCGCCAGCAGCCCGAGGACACTTCAAGCTAACTATGGCTACACCTTC. Translated, it gives CASSPRTLQANYGYTF.

The sample holds a few counts of this clonotype. This chain links TRBV9 with TRBJ2-3, with 12 bases identical to TRBD2. Losses at the gene ends were 0 bases for V and 2 bases for J; bases not matched to a gene: 7. The CDR3 has 18 residues. CDR1 SGDLS and CDR2 YYNGEE come from the germline V gene. CDR3 in amino acids: CASSVGLAGGPHTDTQYF. The CDR3 region has the DNA TGTGCCAGCAGCGTAGGGCTAGCGGGAGGGCCCCACACAGATACGCAGTATTTT.

This clonotype came up a few times. This chain joins TRBV18 and TRBJ2-3; D is perhaps TRBD2 (6 bases). The CDR3 runs 15 residues. The germline V gene encodes CDR1 KGHSH and CDR2 LQKENI. Trimming removed 4 bases at V and 1 base at J, with 12 bases between. CDR3 DNA sequence: TGTGCCAGCTCACTTACTAGCTATGGCACAGATACGCAGTATTTT. Encoded protein: CASSLTSYGTDTQYF.

The gene calls are TRBV7-3 and TRBJ2-3; weak D call: TRBD2 (6 bases). Trimming pared 3 bases from V and 1 base from J, leaving 11 bases between. Germline values: CDR1 SGHTA, CDR2 FQGTGA. The CDR3 loop spans 15 amino acids. For the CDR3, the DNA is TGTGCCAGCAGCTTCGGAGGAGGGGGCACAGATACGCAGTATTTT. Its protein product is CASSFGGGGTDTQYF.

The rearrangement links TRBV5-1 to TRBJ2-5, with a weak D call TRBD1 (6 bases). CDR1 SGHRS and CDR2 YFSETQ come from the germline V gene. The CDR3 length is 17 residues. The V end was cut by 2 bases, the J end by 3 bases, with 20 bases between. The CDR3 region is CASSLRQTGIAKETQYF. Here the CDR3 DNA reads TGCGCCAGCAGCTTAAGACAAACAGGGATCGCGAAAGAGACCCAGTACTTC.

The genes are TRBV12-3 or TRBV12-4 and TRBJ1-2; the D is unclear. The CDR3 contains 14 residues. The V end lost 6 bases, the J end lost 6 bases, and 17 bases lay between the germline ends. The CDR3 here is CASRSRDMVHGYTF. The CDR3 DNA follows: TGTGCCAGCAGAAGCCGGGATATGGTCCATGGCTACACCTTC.

This chain joins TRBV20-1 and TRBJ2-1; perhaps TRBD1 as D (6 bases). Germline CDR1 and CDR2: DFQATT and SNEGSKA (reference sequence). Deletions cut 3 bases from V and 4 bases from J, with 13 bases between. The CDR3 totals 14 residues. The DNA of the CDR3 is TGCAGTGCTAGGTCAGGGGACCTATACAATGAGCAGTTCTTC. Protein: CSARSGDLYNEQFF.

J is TRBJ2-2 and V is TRBV5-5; TRBD1 or TRBD2 may be the D gene (7 bases each). Germline CDR1 and CDR2: SGHKS and YYEKEE (reference sequence). This CDR3 region has 15 residues. V gave up 7 bases and J gave up 4 bases, with 17 bases separating them. Written as DNA, the CDR3 is TGTGCCAGCGATAAGACAGGGAGGGTCACCGGGGAGCTGTTTTTT. Amino acid sequence: CASDKTGRVTGELFF.

In this sample, this clonotype turned up a few times. The chain employs TRBV7-2 and TRBJ2-5, with D perhaps TRBD2 (5 bases). The CDR3 is 16 amino acids. From germline, CDR1 is SGHTA and CDR2 FQGNSA. Trimming removed 3 bases from V and 4 bases from J, with 18 bases in between. CDR3 residues: CASSFRERPRGETQYF. The CDR3, as DNA: TGTGCCAGCAGCTTCCGGGAAAGGCCACGGGGAGAGACCCAGTACTTC.

V is TRBV9 and J is TRBJ2-1; the D gene could be TRBD1 or TRBD2 (6 bases each). CDR1 SGDLS and CDR2 YYNGEE come from the germline V gene. Trimming stripped 4 bases from V and 0 bases from J, with 11 bases between. The CDR3 has 15 amino acids. CDR3 protein: CASSIQGLSYNEQFF. The CDR3 coding sequence is TGTGCCAGCAGCATACAGGGACTCTCCTACAATGAGCAGTTCTTC. Together with reference TRBV9 and TRBJ2-1, the CDR3 gives the full variable domain: DSGVTQTPKHLITATGQRVTLRCSPRSGDLSVYWYQQSLDQGLQFLIQYYNGEERAKGNILERFSAQQFPDLHSELNLSSLELGDSALYFCASSIQGLSYNEQFFGPGTRLTVL.

J is TRBJ2-1 and V is TRBV24-1; TRBD2 matches 7 bases. The CDR3 sequence is 15 residues long. Germline values: CDR1 KGHDR, CDR2 SFDVKD. V was pared by 3 bases and J by 8 bases, with 9 bases of the junction left unmatched. The CDR3 DNA reads as TGTGCCACCAGTGATATGGGAGGGCCCTCGGATGAGCAGTTCTTC. Encoded protein: CATSDMGGPSDEQFF.

This clonotype turned up a few times. The V and J genes are TRBV28 and TRBJ2-6, with D possibly being TRBD2 (6 bases). Germline-derived CDR1 and CDR2 are MDHEN and SYDVKM. V was trimmed by 8 bases and J by 1 base, leaving 21 bases between them. CDR3 length: 18 amino acids. The CDR3 region is CASLKAGNYWSGANVLTF. The CDR3 DNA follows: TGTGCCAGCCTTAAAGCGGGTAACTACTGGTCTGGGGCCAACGTCCTGACTTTC.

This clonotype turned up a few times. This chain connects TRBV5-5 to TRBJ2-3; the D call may be TRBD1 or TRBD2 (5 bases each). This CDR3 has 14 amino acids. V lost 5 bases, J lost 6 bases, and 16 bases lay in between. Per the germline V gene, CDR1 is SGHKS and CDR2 is YYEKEE (reference sequence). CDR3 sequence reads: CASRTGTSLDTQYF. In DNA, the CDR3 is TGTGCCAGCAGAACCGGGACCTCCTTGGATACGCAGTATTTT.

V usage is TRBV20-1 and J usage is TRBJ2-5; the match to TRBD2 covers 13 bases. The CDR3 spans 17 residues. Trimming cost V 3 bases and J 5 bases; bases outside gene matches: 12. Germline V gene sequence: CDR1 DFQATT, CDR2 SNEGSKA (reference sequence). CDR3 bases: TGCAGTGCTAGTTCCCCTAGGACTAGCGGGAGTTTGGAGACCCAGTACTTC. Protein sequence: CSASSPRTSGSLETQYF.

The chain links TRBV7-9 to TRBJ2-3; D is possibly TRBD2 (5 bases). The CDR3 has 14 residues. V lost 3 bases, J lost 3 bases, and 10 bases lay in between. The germline V gene encodes CDR1 SEHNR and CDR2 FQNEAQ (reference sequence). CDR3 residues: CASSLLTGTDTQYF. DNA of the CDR3: TGTGCCAGCAGCTTGTTGACGGGGACAGATACGCAGTATTTT.

This clonotype was observed a few times. This chain joins TRBV5-1 and TRBJ1-2; no definite D call. Per the germline V gene, CDR1 is SGHRS and CDR2 is YFSETQ. V lost 4 bases, J lost 8 bases, and 15 bases lay in between. This CDR3 is built from 13 residues. The CDR3 is CASSPATGYGYTF. The CDR3 nucleotides are TGCGCCAGCAGCCCGGCTACCGGCTACGGCTACACCTTC. Looking up the rest from reference TRBV5-1 and TRBJ1-2 gives the full variable domain: KAGVTQTPRYLIKTRGQQVTLSCSPISGHRSVSWYQQTPGQGLQFLFEYFSETQRNKGNFPGRFSGRQFSNSRSEMNVSTLELGDSALYLCASSPATGYGYTFGSGTRLTVV.

The chain has TRBV6-1 and TRBJ1-5; TRBD1 is a possible D gene (6 bases). CDR3 length: 12 amino acids. Germline CDR1 and CDR2: MNHNS and SASEGT. V was pared by 5 bases and J by 9 bases, with 11 bases between. The CDR3 sequence: CASSTGPGPQHF. CDR3 DNA sequence: TGTGCCAGCAGTACAGGGCCCGGGCCCCAGCATTTT.